This entry lists 9 T cell receptor beta chains sequenced from one sample in a study of T cell repertoires in cytomegalovirus infection. TCRdb called the reads again in MiXCR, with one record for every CDR3 protein. Here the sample spans 200,000 to 300,000 distinct CDR3 sequences, more than 9% being singletons. The sample was PBMCs. The receptor set was obtained from a human donor in good health (CMV status not recorded). Some clones in this sample may be carry-over from other donors' samples.

There are many counts of this clonotype. The CDR3 nucleotides are TGTGCCAGTAGCAGCGCGAGGCTAGCCAAAAACATTCAGTACTTC. Translating it yields CASSSARLAKNIQYF. The rearrangement links TRBV19 to TRBJ2-4, with no clear D. Germline V gene sequence: CDR1 LNHDA, CDR2 SQIVND (reference sequence). The ends were cut back, 6 bases at V and 0 bases at J, with 12 bases in the middle. The length of the CDR3 is 15 residues.

The chain uses TRBV6-2 or TRBV6-3 and TRBJ1-2, with 9 bases matching TRBD1. V lost 5 bases to trimming and J lost 3 bases; unmatched junction nucleotides: 7. This CDR3 region has 15 residues. Germline V lookup: CDR1 MNHEY, CDR2 SVGEGT. CDR3 sequence (DNA): TGTGCCAGCAGTAACCGGGACAGGGATTACTATGGCTACACCTTC. Translated, it gives CASSNRDRDYYGYTF.

The J gene is TRBJ2-7, the V gene TRBV20-1; TRBD2 aligns across 7 bases. The CDR3 length is 13 residues. Germline CDR1 reads DFQATT; CDR2 reads SNEGSKA (reference sequence). V was clipped by 5 bases and J by 5 bases; unmatched bases: 9. The CDR3 nucleotides read TGCAGTGCTGCCGGGAGGATCGAGAACGAGCAGTACTTC. Its translation is CSAAGRIENEQYF.

J is TRBJ1-3 and V is TRBV3-1, with 7 bases aligning to TRBD1. The V segment lost 2 bases and the J segment 2 bases; nucleotides outside the gene matches: 6. In germline, CDR1 is LGHDT, CDR2 YNNKEL (reference sequence). The CDR3 loop spans 16 amino acids. Here the CDR3 reads CASSQPQGGPGNTIYF. As DNA, the CDR3 is TGTGCCAGCAGCCAACCCCAGGGGGGTCCTGGAAACACCATATATTTT.

At least ten counts were recorded for this clonotype. The chain recombines TRBV2 with TRBJ2-7; D ambiguous. With 4 bases removed from V and 1 base from J, the gap between germline ends came to 8 bases. Germline-derived CDR1 and CDR2 are SNHLY and FYNNEI. CDR3 size: 13 residues. CDR3 in amino acids: CASSGGASYEQYF. The CDR3 bases are TGTGCCAGCAGTGGGGGTGCATCCTACGAGCAGTACTTC.

This clonotype was seen repeatedly, ten times or more. V and J are TRBV5-4 and TRBJ1-6; 7 positions agree with TRBD1. CDR1 is SGHNT, CDR2 YYREEE, per germline (reference sequence). V trimming: 4 bases; J trimming: 8 bases; junction bases outside the gene matches: 12. The CDR3 covers 16 residues. The CDR3 DNA reads TGTGCCAGCAGCGACGACAGGGAGGGTGGGGATTCACCCCTCCACTTT. Its protein product is CASSDDREGGDSPLHF.

Comment on this clonotype: Mismatch with germline at one junction end may stem from a read error. The chain has TRBV7-2 and TRBJ1-1; a possible D gene is TRBD1 (5 bases). CDR1 and CDR2 (germline): SGHTA, FQGNSA. The CDR3 runs to 13 residues. CDR3 in DNA: TGTTCCAGCAGCCTGACAGAGAACACTGAAGATTTCTTT. It yields the protein CSSSLTENTEDFF.

The CDR3 loop reads CASSYSIQREAYEQFF. CDR3 DNA: TGTGCCAGCAGTTACTCGATCCAGCGGGAGGCCTACGAGCAGTTCTTC. This chain joins TRBV6-6 and TRBJ2-1; 9 nucleotides agree with TRBD2. CDR1 is MNHNY, CDR2 SVGAGI, per germline (reference sequence). The CDR3 contains 16 residues. V shed 0 bases and J 10 bases; nucleotides not matched to a gene: 10.

This clonotype was observed many times. V usage is TRBV10-3 and J usage is TRBJ1-2; 10 bases map to TRBD1. CDR1 is ENHRY, CDR2 SYGVKD, per germline. Germline trimming cut 7 bases from V and 8 bases from J; bases unmatched to any gene: 7. The CDR3 length is 13 residues. The CDR3 loop is CAITVGQGSGYTF. In DNA, the CDR3 is TGTGCCATCACCGTGGGACAGGGGTCAGGCTACACCTTC.